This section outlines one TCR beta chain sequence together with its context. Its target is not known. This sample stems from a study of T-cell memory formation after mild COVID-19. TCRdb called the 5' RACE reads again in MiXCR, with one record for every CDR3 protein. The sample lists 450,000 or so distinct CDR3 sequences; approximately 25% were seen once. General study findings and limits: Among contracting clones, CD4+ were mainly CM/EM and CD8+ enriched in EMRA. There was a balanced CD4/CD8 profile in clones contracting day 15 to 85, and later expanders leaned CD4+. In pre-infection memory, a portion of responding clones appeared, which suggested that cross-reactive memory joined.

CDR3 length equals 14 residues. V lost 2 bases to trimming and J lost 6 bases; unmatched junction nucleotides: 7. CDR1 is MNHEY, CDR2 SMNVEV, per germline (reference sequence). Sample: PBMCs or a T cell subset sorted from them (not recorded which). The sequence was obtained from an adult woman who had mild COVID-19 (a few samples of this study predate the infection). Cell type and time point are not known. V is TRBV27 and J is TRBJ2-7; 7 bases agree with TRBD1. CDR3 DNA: TGTGCCAGCAGTTTAGACAGGGTCGTGGGCGAGCAGTACTTC. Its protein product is CASSLDRVVGEQYF.